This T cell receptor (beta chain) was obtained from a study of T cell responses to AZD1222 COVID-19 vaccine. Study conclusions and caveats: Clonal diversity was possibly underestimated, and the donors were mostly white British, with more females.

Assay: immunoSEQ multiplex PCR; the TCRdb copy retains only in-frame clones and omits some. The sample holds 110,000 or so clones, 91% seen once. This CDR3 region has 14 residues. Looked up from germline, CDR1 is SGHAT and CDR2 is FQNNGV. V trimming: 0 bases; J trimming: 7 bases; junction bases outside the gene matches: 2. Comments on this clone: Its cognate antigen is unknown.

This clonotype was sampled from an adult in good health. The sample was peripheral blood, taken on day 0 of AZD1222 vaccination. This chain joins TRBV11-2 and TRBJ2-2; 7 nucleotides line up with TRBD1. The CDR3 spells CASSLEQGIGELFF. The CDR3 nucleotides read TGTGCCAGCAGCTTAGAACAGGGGATCGGGGAGCTGTTTTTT.